Listed below are T cell receptor beta chains from one sample, sequenced in a study of cytomegalovirus exposure and HLA in healthy donors. Only in-frame clones appear in the TCRdb table, and some are missing; sequencing was by immunoSEQ multiplex PCR. The table lists around 110,000 clones, under 70% of them singletons. The sample taken for sequencing was PBMCs. The receptors here all came from a man aged 18 to 29 in good health and CMV-seronegative. Each CDR3 is given with its conserved first and last residue. The D gene is left open where the match is weak. The listing skips clone size in some rows; elsewhere it reads once, few, many or a size class.

V gene	clone size	D gene	J gene	CDR3 protein
TRBV6-1	-	-	TRBJ1-1	CASRTVNTEAFF
TRBV19	-	-	TRBJ2-7	CASSPITGSEQYF
TRBV7-9	few	-	TRBJ1-2	CASSPAGGSRLINYGYTF
TRBV29-1	-	-	TRBJ1-2	CSARSDYGYTF
TRBV19	-	TRBD2	TRBJ2-2	CASSIEGLATGELFF
TRBV4-2	-	-	TRBJ1-2	CASSQAGGLDYGYTF
TRBV14	few	-	TRBJ2-4	CASSQATGLAKNIQYF
TRBV29-1	few	-	TRBJ1-1	CSVGGIGNTEAFF
TRBV27	-	TRBD2	TRBJ2-5	CASSLYGTRQETQYF
TRBV19	-	-	TRBJ2-5	CASSSGETQYF
TRBV11-2	-	TRBD2	TRBJ2-5	CASSYTGLAEETQYF
TRBV6-1	-	-	TRBJ2-7	CASIRWAGTYEQYF
TRBV6-5	-	-	TRBJ1-4	CASSRSRGNEKLFF
TRBV7-9	few	-	TRBJ1-2	CASSQPGGYTF
TRBV30	-	TRBD2	TRBJ2-1	CAWRIAGGNEQFF
TRBV19	-	TRBD1	TRBJ1-1	CASTGTVLNTEAFF
TRBV6-5	few	TRBD2	TRBJ2-3	CASSLLAGVTDTQYF
TRBV29-1	-	TRBD2	TRBJ2-1	CSGRLAGGPYNEQFF
TRBV6-1	-	TRBD1	TRBJ1-5	CASRDRVEQPQHF
TRBV6-6	-	-	TRBJ2-2	CASSLGGGEAGELFF
TRBV21-1	-	-	TRBJ2-5	CASSKSDGRGCGTQYF
TRBV7-8	-	TRBD1	TRBJ1-2	CASSLRPGTGIYGYTF
TRBV5-1	-	-	TRBJ2-7	CASSLSAGRSYEQYF
TRBV6-1	-	TRBD1	TRBJ2-7	CASSERTGPYEQYF
TRBV28	few	-	TRBJ1-5	CASTPGLGPQHF
TRBV5-1	-	-	TRBJ2-3	CASSLVGVSTDTQYF
TRBV27	once	-	TRBJ1-5	CASSLSGRFEPQHF
TRBV9	-	TRBD2	TRBJ2-5	CASSDKAGGQETQYF
TRBV7-3	once	TRBD1	TRBJ2-7	CASSPRDRASYEQYF
TRBV28	-	TRBD1	TRBJ1-5	CASSFPGTGGQPQHF
TRBV27	-	-	TRBJ1-5	CASSPQIYQPQHF
TRBV5-6	few	-	TRBJ2-5	CASSLEQRFGETQYF
TRBV5-6	-	-	TRBJ2-7	CASSRERYEQYF
TRBV28	-	-	TRBJ2-3	CASSLPGTDTQYF
TRBV5-4	few	-	TRBJ2-7	CASSLDRREQYF
TRBV11-2	-	TRBD1	TRBJ2-7	CASSPRDSSGGYEQYF
TRBV28	-	TRBD1	TRBJ1-1	CASSSPGQPMNTEAFF
TRBV6-5	once	-	TRBJ1-5	CASSTSGGRQPQHF
TRBV5-3	-	TRBD2	TRBJ2-1	CARNMGLAGGCWGYNEQFF
TRBV28	-	-	TRBJ2-6	CASSLSLAGANVLTF
TRBV19	-	-	TRBJ1-3	CANTQFNSGNTIYF
TRBV7-8	-	-	TRBJ2-5	CASSEGNSTSQETQYF
TRBV5-1	-	TRBD2	TRBJ2-7	CASSPGLADSYEQYF
TRBV7-2	-	-	TRBJ2-1	CASSLDRVSYNEQFF
TRBV10-2	-	-	TRBJ2-7	CASSEAARYEQYF
TRBV6-1	-	-	TRBJ2-1	CASGGFIRVVFF
TRBV27	-	-	TRBJ1-1	CASKYSQGNTEAFF